This T cell receptor beta chain was captured in a study of blood T cell repertoires in COVID-19 (dated by TCRdb to the early 2020s). In terms of the full investigation: Samples from collaborators originated in the United States, Italy and Spain and spanned both the acute and convalescent phases of COVID-19. The material from the prospective study consisted of cDNA or gDNA derived from T cells, B-cell-depleted T cells, or PBMCs. A de-identified subject ID, COVID-19 status, age in years and sex were almost always included in the sample metadata. HLA class I and class II types, where available, came from metadata supplied by the sample provider rather than from assay-based typing. The samples were drawn from two sources: the first 160 participants of the ongoing ImmuneRACE study, and 950 to 1,500 subjects contributed by 6 global collaborators. The repertoires were made available in a free public database intended to serve as a resource for research on the immune response to SARS-CoV-2. Subjects who had been exposed to COVID-19, were actively infected with it, or had recovered from it provided the deeply sampled blood TCRbeta repertoires that made up the dataset.

TCRbeta CDR3 regions were amplified from genomic DNA by means of the immunoSEQ Assay, a bias-controlled multiplex PCR. The original methods were these. The number of nucleated cells in each sample was estimated from the amplification of reference gene primers within the assay. Sequence reads were collapsed and filtered to measure the absolute abundance of every unique TCRbeta CDR3 rearrangement. For each sample, productive Simpson clonality was calculated by taking the square root of Simpson's diversity index across productive rearrangements. In its TCRdb copy, this immuneACCESS table keeps in-frame sequences only and misses some clones. Where compared with another copy, unresolved V genes explain less than half of these, and the others have no known cause. That table supplies the V and J calls and clone size; D and trimming were determined from the DNA. For this sample there are 110,000 to 150,000 clones; 85% to 90% appear just once. About 5.8% of the sample rests with the top ten.

For this clone: Its antigen remains unidentified. Base qualities are missing; no much larger clone stands one base away.

CDR1 and CDR2 are read off the germline V gene as SGHTA and FQGTGA. The CDR3 measures 15 amino acids from cysteine to phenylalanine. Only CDR3 DNA remains: 45 bases, in frame from the first base. Relative to germline, V is missing 5 bases and J is missing 7 bases, with 3 bases of the junction outside any gene match. Collaborating institutions collected whole blood in K2EDTA tubes following their own protocols. For TCRbeta analysis, collaborators shipped samples in one of three forms: frozen whole blood, isolated PBMCs, or DNA extracted from either of those sample types. Points the paper makes about the study in general: Clinical and demographic metadata were provided uncurated, with the amount varying by source and participant.

The sequence was obtained from a human donor in a cohort sampled during active COVID-19. This chain is built from TRBV7-3 and TRBJ2-1, and TRBD2 aligns with 15 junction nucleotides. The specimen sequenced was peripheral blood. The DNA reads as follows: TGTGCCAGCAGCCGGGGACTAGCGGGAGGAAATGAGCAGTTCTTC. This is translated as CASSRGLAGGNEQFF.